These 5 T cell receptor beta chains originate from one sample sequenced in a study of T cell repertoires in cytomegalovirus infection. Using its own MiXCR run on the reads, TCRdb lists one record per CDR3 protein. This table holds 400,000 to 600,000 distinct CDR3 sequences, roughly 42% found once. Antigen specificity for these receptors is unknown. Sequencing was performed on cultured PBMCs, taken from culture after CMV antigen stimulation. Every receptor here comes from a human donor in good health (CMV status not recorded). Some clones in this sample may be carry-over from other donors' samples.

The CDR3 DNA is TGTGCCAGCAGTGAAAATAGCGCTTCTTACAATGAGCAGTTCTTC. It is translated as CASSENSASYNEQFF. This chain joins TRBV2 and TRBJ2-1, with D maybe TRBD2 (5 bases). V was trimmed by 2 bases and J by 4 bases, leaving 12 bases between them. This CDR3 is 15 amino acids long. CDR1 and CDR2 from the germline V gene are SNHLY and FYNNEI. Supplemented by reference TRBV2 and TRBJ2-1, the full variable domain reads EPEVTQTPSHQVTQMGQEVILRCVPISNHLYFYWYRQILGQKVEFLVSFYNNEISEKSEIFDDQFSVERPDGSNFTLKIRSTKLEDSAMYFCASSENSASYNEQFFGPGTRLTVL.

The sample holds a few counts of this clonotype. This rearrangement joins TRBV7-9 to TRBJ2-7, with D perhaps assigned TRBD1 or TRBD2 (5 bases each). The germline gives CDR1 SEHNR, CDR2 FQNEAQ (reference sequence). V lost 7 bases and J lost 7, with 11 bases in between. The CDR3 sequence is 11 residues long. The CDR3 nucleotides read TGTGCCAGCACCTCGGGGCCTGAGCAGTACTTC. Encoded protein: CASTSGPEQYF. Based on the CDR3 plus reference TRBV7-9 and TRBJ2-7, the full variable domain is DTGVSQNPRHKITKRGQNVTFRCDPISEHNRLYWYRQTLGQGPEFLTYFQNEAQLEKSRLLSDRFSAERPKGSFSTLEIQRTEQGDSAMYLCASTSGPEQYFGPGTRLTVT.

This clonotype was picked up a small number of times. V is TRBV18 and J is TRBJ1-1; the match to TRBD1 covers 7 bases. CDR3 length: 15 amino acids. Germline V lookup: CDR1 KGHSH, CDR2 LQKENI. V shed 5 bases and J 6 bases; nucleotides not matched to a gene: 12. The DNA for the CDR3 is TGTGCCAGCTCAAAAGTGGAGGACAGGCGTTCTGAAGCTTTCTTT. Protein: CASSKVEDRRSEAFF. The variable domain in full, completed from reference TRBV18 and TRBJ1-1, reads NAGVMQNPRHLVRRRGQEARLRCSPMKGHSHVYWYRQLPEEGLKFMVYLQKENIIDESGMPKERFSAEFPKEGPSILRIQQVVRGDSAAYFCASSKVEDRRSEAFFGQGTRLTVV.

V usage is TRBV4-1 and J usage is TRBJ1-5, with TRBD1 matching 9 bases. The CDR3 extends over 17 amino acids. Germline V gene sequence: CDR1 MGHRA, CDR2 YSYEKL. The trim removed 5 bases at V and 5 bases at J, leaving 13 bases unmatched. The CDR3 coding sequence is TGCGCCAGCAGCGAGCGGGGGACAGGGACCGGTGATCAGCCCCAGCATTTT. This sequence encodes CASSERGTGTGDQPQHF.

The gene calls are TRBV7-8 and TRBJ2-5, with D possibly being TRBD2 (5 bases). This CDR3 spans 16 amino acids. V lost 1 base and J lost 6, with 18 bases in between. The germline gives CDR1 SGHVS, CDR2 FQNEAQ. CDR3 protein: CASSLVGSVGVQTQYF. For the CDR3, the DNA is TGTGCCAGCAGCTTAGTGGGTAGCGTGGGCGTACAGACCCAGTACTTC.